This T cell receptor (beta chain) appears in the sequencing data of a study of T cell responses to AZD1222 COVID-19 vaccine. Using immunoSEQ multiplex PCR, the repertoire was profiled, and TCRdb retains in-frame clones only, with some absent. The data show some 86,000 clones, about 78% seen once. This clone was observed a handful of times. Germline-derived CDR1 and CDR2 are SGHTS and YDEGEE. Deletions cut 4 bases from V and 4 bases from J, with 14 bases between. There are 14 residues in the CDR3. The sample here was peripheral blood, taken on day 0 of AZD1222 vaccination. The chain has TRBV5-8 and TRBJ1-2; D is unclear. The source of this sequence is an adult in good health. CDR3 loop: CASSKRSLGYGYTF. CDR3 DNA sequence: TGTGCCAGCAGCAAAAGGAGCCTTGGCTATGGCTACACCTTC.